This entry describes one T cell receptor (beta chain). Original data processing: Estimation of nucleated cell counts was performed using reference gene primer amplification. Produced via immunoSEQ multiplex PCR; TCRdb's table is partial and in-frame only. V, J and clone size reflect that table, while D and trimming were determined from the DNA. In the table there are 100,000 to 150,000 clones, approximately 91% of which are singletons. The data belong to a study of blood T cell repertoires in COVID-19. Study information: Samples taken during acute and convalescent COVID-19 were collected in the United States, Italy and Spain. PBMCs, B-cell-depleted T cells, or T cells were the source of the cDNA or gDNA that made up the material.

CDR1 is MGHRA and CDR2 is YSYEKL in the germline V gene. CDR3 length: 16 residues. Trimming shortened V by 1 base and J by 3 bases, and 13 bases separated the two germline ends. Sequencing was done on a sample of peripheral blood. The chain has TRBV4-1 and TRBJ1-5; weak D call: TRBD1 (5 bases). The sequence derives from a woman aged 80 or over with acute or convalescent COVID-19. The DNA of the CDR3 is TGCGCCAGCAGCCAAGGCCCTCAGGGTAACAATCAGCCCCAGCATTTT. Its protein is CASSQGPQGNNQPQHF.